The clone carrying this T cell receptor (beta chain) came up once. The antigen remains undetermined. These data are taken from a study of chemoradiotherapy in HPV16-positive cancers. Study details: Two HPV16-positive patients' cells yielded candidate HPV-specific clones and common motifs. Study-wide results and limits: In HPV16-positive patients, HPV-responsive T-cell expansion tracked better recurrence-free survival. The functional HPV-specific definition rests on just a couple of HPV16-positive patients. During treatment, candidate HPV-specific clones and E7-related motifs expanded in tumor.

Assay: immunoSEQ multiplex PCR; the TCRdb copy retains only in-frame clones and omits some. The data show roughly 980 clones, 94% seen once. The CDR3 is made up of 17 amino acids. Germline CDR1 is SGHAT and CDR2 is FQNNGV. The V segment lost 2 bases and the J segment 3 bases; nucleotides outside the gene matches: 9. The TCR originated in a human donor with HPV-associated anogenital cancer. The sample here was tumor tissue, taken from a patient who underwent chemoradiotherapy. This chain uses TRBV11-2 with TRBJ2-3; TRBD2 matches 9 bases. CDR3 nucleotide sequence: TGTGCCAGCAGCTTAAGGGGCGGGGGGGCTGGGACAGATACGCAGTATTTT. The encoded protein is CASSLRGGGAGTDTQYF.